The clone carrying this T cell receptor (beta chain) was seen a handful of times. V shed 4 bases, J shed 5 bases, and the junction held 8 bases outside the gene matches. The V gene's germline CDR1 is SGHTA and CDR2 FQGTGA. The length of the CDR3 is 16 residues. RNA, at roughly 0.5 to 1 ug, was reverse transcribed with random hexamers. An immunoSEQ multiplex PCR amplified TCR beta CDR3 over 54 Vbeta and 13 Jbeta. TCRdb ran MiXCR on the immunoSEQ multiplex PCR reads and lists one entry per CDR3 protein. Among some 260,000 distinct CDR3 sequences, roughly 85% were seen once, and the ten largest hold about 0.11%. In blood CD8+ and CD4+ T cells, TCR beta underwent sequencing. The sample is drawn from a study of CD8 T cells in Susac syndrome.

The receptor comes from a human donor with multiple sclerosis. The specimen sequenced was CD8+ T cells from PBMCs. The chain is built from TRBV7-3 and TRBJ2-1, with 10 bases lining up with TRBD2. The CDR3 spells CASSYTAGGPHNEQFF. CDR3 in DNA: TGTGCCAGCAGCTATACAGCGGGAGGGCCGCACAATGAGCAGTTCTTC.